These 17 T cell receptor beta chains originate from one sample sequenced in a study of T cell responses to AZD1222 COVID-19 vaccine. Measured with immunoSEQ multiplex PCR; TCRdb has only the in-frame clones, and not every one. The sample lists approximately 70,000 clones, 80% to 90% seen once, with around 5% in the top ten. The source material was peripheral blood, sampled on day 0 of AZD1222 vaccination. These TCRs come from an adult in good health.

The rearrangement uses TRBV6-5 and TRBJ1-6; maybe TRBD1 (5 bases). V lost 6 bases and J 6 bases, leaving 12 bases between the germline ends. This CDR3 spans 14 amino acids. In germline, CDR1 is MNHEY, CDR2 SVGAGI. CDR3: CASRDTGLNSPLHF. CDR3 nucleotide sequence: TGTGCCAGCAGGGATACAGGACTTAATTCACCCCTCCACTTT.

This chain connects TRBV19 to TRBJ2-7; TRBD2 matches at 7 bases. In germline, CDR1 is LNHDA, CDR2 SQIVND (reference sequence). The V and J ends lost 4 bases and 3 bases, in that order; junction bases with no gene match: 3. This CDR3 region has 13 residues. The CDR3 region is CASSTGGGYEQYF. CDR3 DNA sequence: TGTGCCAGTAGTACGGGGGGAGGCTACGAGCAGTACTTC.

In this sample, this clone turned up a few times. This chain uses TRBV25-1 with TRBJ2-3; D might be TRBD1 or TRBD2, each matching 5 bases. Germline CDR1 is MGHDK and CDR2 is SYGVNS. This CDR3 region has 15 residues. The V and J ends lost 3 bases and 6 bases respectively, with 16 bases between them. CDR3 sequence reads: CASSEGSGGNDTQYF. In DNA, the CDR3 is TGTGCCAGCAGTGAGGGGTCTGGGGGAAACGATACGCAGTATTTT. Filled out from reference TRBV25-1 and TRBJ2-3, the complete variable domain reads EADIYQTPRYLVIGTGKKITLECSQTMGHDKMYWYQQDPGMELHLIHYSYGVNSTEKGDLSSESTVSRIRTEHFPLTLESARPSHTSQYLCASSEGSGGNDTQYFGPGTRLTVL.

The gene calls are TRBV9 and TRBJ2-1; D is unclear. V shed 0 bases and J shed 1 base, with 5 bases lying between them. The germline V gene has CDR1 SGDLS and CDR2 YYNGEE. This CDR3 is built from 14 residues. CDR3 nucleotides: TGTGCCAGCAGCGTAGACTTATCCTACAATGAGCAGTTCTTC. It is translated as CASSVDLSYNEQFF.

V is TRBV28 and J is TRBJ2-7; 9 bases match TRBD1. The CDR3 spans 15 residues. Trimming cost V 5 bases and J 2 bases; bases outside gene matches: 7. The germline V gene encodes CDR1 MDHEN and CDR2 SYDVKM. The chain's CDR3 is CASSKPGQGAYEQYF. The CDR3 DNA sequence: TGTGCCAGCAGTAAACCGGGACAGGGTGCCTACGAGCAGTACTTC.

In this sample, this clone turned up a few times. The J gene is TRBJ1-6, the V gene TRBV5-8, with unresolved D. Germline CDR1 SGHTS, CDR2 YDEGEE. CDR3 length: 14 residues. V was trimmed by 5 bases and J by 7 bases, leaving 13 bases between them. The CDR3 DNA reads TGTGCCAGCAGTGAGGGAGAACACAATTCACCCCTCCACTTT. Its translation is CASSEGEHNSPLHF.

This chain uses TRBV6-5 with TRBJ1-2; 7 positions match TRBD1. In germline, CDR1 is MNHEY, CDR2 SVGAGI. V lost 4 bases to trimming and J lost 0 bases; unmatched junction nucleotides: 8. CDR3 length: 16 residues. CDR3 protein: CASSLDRVVANYGYTF. For the CDR3, the DNA is TGTGCCAGCAGTTTAGACAGGGTAGTAGCTAACTATGGCTACACCTTC.

The DNA of the CDR3 is TGCAGCGCCCAGACAGCGGTGAACACTGAAGCTTTCTTT. Translating it yields CSAQTAVNTEAFF. This chain joins TRBV29-1 and TRBJ1-1; D possibly corresponds to TRBD1 (5 bases). Germline V CDR1 and CDR2: SQVTM, ANQGSEA. The CDR3 has 13 residues. V dropped 7 bases and J dropped 0 bases, with 12 bases sitting between them.

The genes are TRBV11-2 and TRBJ2-1, with TRBD2 identical over 7 bases. The CDR3 is made up of 17 amino acids. Germline V gene lookup returns CDR1 SGHAT and CDR2 FQNNGV. The V and J ends lost 4 bases and 8 bases, in that order; junction bases with no gene match: 17. CDR3 sequence: CASSSGSERGAGDEQFF. The CDR3 bases are TGTGCCAGCAGCTCCGGATCGGAGCGGGGCGCCGGGGATGAGCAGTTCTTC.

The chain employs TRBV5-8 and TRBJ2-5; TRBD2 matches at 7 bases. Trimming at V came to 3 bases and at J to 4 bases, leaving 3 bases not matched to a gene. CDR1 SGHTS and CDR2 YDEGEE come from the germline V gene. The CDR3 runs to 13 residues. Written as DNA, the CDR3 is TGTGCCAGCAGCTCGGCTAGCGGAGAGACCCAGTACTTC. Translated, it gives CASSSASGETQYF.

The chain combines TRBV3-1 (or the pseudogene TRBV3-2) with TRBJ1-2, with TRBD1 identical over 9 bases. V shed 5 bases, J shed 2 bases, and the junction held 6 bases outside the gene matches. In germline, CDR1 is LGHDT, CDR2 YNNKEL (reference sequence). The CDR3 has 15 amino acids. CDR3 sequence reads: CASSSGTGSNYGYTF. The CDR3 coding sequence is TGTGCCAGCAGCTCCGGGACAGGGTCAAACTATGGCTACACCTTC.

This clone appeared a few times. CDR3 sequence reads: CASRQTGQHNQPQHF. CDR3 coding DNA: TGTGCCAGCAGACAAACGGGACAGCACAATCAGCCCCAGCATTTT. J is TRBJ1-5 and V is TRBV28; 7 bases match TRBD1. Germline V gives CDR1 MDHEN, CDR2 SYDVKM. The V segment lost 6 bases and the J segment 3 bases; nucleotides outside the gene matches: 8. The CDR3 runs 15 residues.

This chain links TRBV6-5 with TRBJ1-1; possibly TRBD1 for D (5 bases). Trimming took 8 bases from V and 4 from J, leaving 14 bases between them. CDR1 and CDR2 (germline): MNHEY, SVGAGI. There are 13 residues in the CDR3. The CDR3 bases are TGTGCCAGCCGCCGCGGGGCTGGCACTGAAGCTTTCTTT. The encoded protein is CASRRGAGTEAFF.

The chain uses TRBV6-1 and TRBJ1-1, with a tentative D call TRBD1 (6 bases). CDR1 is MNHNS, CDR2 SASEGT, per germline. V lost 3 bases and J lost 5, with 13 bases in between. The CDR3 length is 14 residues. The CDR3 sequence is CASSDWGPVTEAFF. CDR3 DNA sequence: TGTGCCAGCAGTGATTGGGGGCCGGTAACTGAAGCTTTCTTT.

The CDR3 DNA reads TGCGCCAGCAGCCGAACTAGCGGGGACAATGAGCAGTTCTTC. Its protein is CASSRTSGDNEQFF. The genes are TRBV4-3 and TRBJ2-1; 10 bases are shared with TRBD2. The CDR3 runs to 14 residues. Germline V gene sequence: CDR1 LGHNA, CDR2 YSLEER. The junction had 2 bases not matched to a gene; V was cut back by 4 bases and J by 5 bases.

The chain joins TRBV5-4 to TRBJ1-6; D is ambiguous. The CDR3 has 13 amino acids. Germline V lookup: CDR1 SGHNT, CDR2 YYREEE (reference sequence). V lost 0 bases and J lost 10, with 8 bases in between. CDR3 sequence (DNA): TGTGCCAGCAGCTTGGTGGACTCCTCACCCCTCCACTTT. It is translated as CASSLVDSSPLHF.

The chain is built from TRBV2 and TRBJ1-6; D is uncertain. Germline V lookup: CDR1 SNHLY, CDR2 FYNNEI. This CDR3 is 16 amino acids long. The germline V and J ends were trimmed by 6 bases and 6 bases, with 18 bases remaining between them. The CDR3 DNA reads TGTGCCAGCAGCCTCCGGGCCGGTGGCTCTAATTCACCCCTCCACTTT. Protein product: CASSLRAGGSNSPLHF.